This TCR beta chain was found in a study of early T cells in non-severe SARS-CoV-2 infection. As part of library construction, unique molecular identifiers were attached to individual cDNA molecules. TCRdb used MiXCR to reprocess the 5' RACE reads, holding one entry per CDR3 protein. The sample contains some 59,000 distinct CDR3 sequences, approximately 10% of which appear only once. The V end was cut by 2 bases, the J end by 3 bases, with 14 bases between. Looked up from germline, CDR1 is SGHVS and CDR2 is FNYEAQ. This CDR3 has 15 residues. A few counts support this clonotype. The receptor was isolated from an adult who was a healthcare worker with PCR-confirmed SARS-CoV-2 infection or an uninfected control (not recorded which). The specimen was whole blood. V is TRBV7-6 and J is TRBJ2-7; a weak D match, TRBD1 (6 bases). The CDR3 coding sequence is TGTGCCAGCAGCTTAAGGGAGACAGGCCTCTACGAGCAGTACTTC. Amino acid sequence: CASSLRETGLYEQYF.